The 27 T cell receptor beta chains in this list originate from one sample, sequenced in a study of shared clonotypes between healthy human individuals. Measured with immunoSEQ multiplex PCR; TCRdb has only the in-frame clones, and not every one. The sample lists millions of clones; just under 95% were seen once. Terminally differentiated effector memory CD45RA+ cells were excluded by CCR7 positive selection of CD45RO-negative cells. The specimen was naive CD8+ T cells sorted from blood. Receptors were obtained from a man aged 18 to 35 in good health.

The J gene is TRBJ1-6, the V gene TRBV27; D unresolved. This CDR3 region has 13 residues. CDR1 MNHEY and CDR2 SMNVEV come from the germline V gene (reference sequence). Trimming pared 2 bases from V and 9 bases from J, leaving 8 bases between. This chain's CDR3 is CASSLGPISPLHF. The DNA of the CDR3 is TGTGCCAGCAGTTTAGGTCCGATTTCACCCCTCCACTTT.

This rearrangement joins TRBV28 to TRBJ2-5, with D possibly matching TRBD1 (6 bases). In germline, CDR1 is MDHEN, CDR2 SYDVKM. The V and J ends lost 4 bases and 5 bases respectively, with 20 bases between them. This CDR3 contains 16 residues. The CDR3 nucleotides read TGTGCCAGCAGTTCCCGACAGGTTACATTGGGGGAGACCCAGTACTTC. It encodes CASSSRQVTLGETQYF.

This rearrangement joins TRBV10-3 to TRBJ2-5; no clear D gene. The CDR3 runs 13 residues. Germline-derived CDR1 and CDR2 are ENHRY and SYGVKD. Between the trimmed V and J ends, which lost 2 bases and 3 bases, there was a span of 7 bases. As DNA, the CDR3 is TGTGCCATCAGTGAGCCAGTTGAAGAGACCCAGTACTTC. Its translation: CAISEPVEETQYF.

V usage is TRBV10-2 and J usage is TRBJ2-7, with 7 bases that match TRBD1. CDR3 length equals 13 residues. The trim removed 3 bases at V and 6 bases at J, leaving 5 bases unmatched. Germline V lookup: CDR1 WSHSY, CDR2 SAAADI. The CDR3 DNA reads as TGCGCCAGCAGTGACTACACAGGGGTCGAGCAGTACTTC. Residues: CASSDYTGVEQYF.

This chain connects TRBV7-8 to TRBJ2-4; D unresolved. The ends were cut back, 1 base at V and 8 bases at J, with 12 bases in the middle. Germline V gene data show CDR1 as SGHVS and CDR2 as FQNEAQ. The CDR3 has 14 amino acids. DNA of the CDR3: TGTGCCAGCAGCTTAGAGGCCACCCTGGACATTCAGTACTTC. The encoded protein is CASSLEATLDIQYF.

This rearrangement joins TRBV11-2 to TRBJ1-5; D is unresolved. V lost 1 base and J lost 2, with 9 bases in between. This CDR3 has 15 residues. CDR1 and CDR2 from the germline V gene are SGHAT and FQNNGV. CDR3 nucleotides: TGTGCCAGCAGCTTAGGACCCTACGGCAATCAGCCCCAGCATTTT. It is translated as CASSLGPYGNQPQHF. The complete variable domain, with remaining parts taken from reference TRBV11-2 and TRBJ1-5, reads EAGVAQSPRYKIIEKRQSVAFWCNPISGHATLYWYQQILGQGPKLLIQFQNNGVVDDSQLPKDRFSAERLKGVDSTLKIQPAKLEDSAVYLCASSLGPYGNQPQHFGDGTRLSIL.

J is TRBJ1-2 and V is TRBV4-1; maybe TRBD1 (5 bases). This CDR3 has 16 amino acids. Deletions cut 0 bases from V and 0 bases from J, with 11 bases between. The germline gives CDR1 MGHRA, CDR2 YSYEKL. CDR3 nucleotides: TGCGCCAGCAGCCAAGAGGGGACGGATGCTAACTATGGCTACACCTTC. Protein sequence: CASSQEGTDANYGYTF.

The gene calls are TRBV10-3 and TRBJ2-1; the D is unclear. The CDR3 consists of 13 residues. The germline V and J ends were trimmed by 2 bases and 4 bases, with 6 bases remaining between them. Germline V gene data show CDR1 as ENHRY and CDR2 as SYGVKD. CDR3 protein: CAISEEPYNEQFF. The CDR3 nucleotides are TGTGCCATCAGTGAGGAGCCTTACAATGAGCAGTTCTTC.

Concerning this clone itself: Other DNA sequences in this sample translate to the same CDR3. The chain employs TRBV30 and TRBJ2-3; unclear D gene. The CDR3 runs 13 residues. CDR1 GTSNPN and CDR2 SVGIG come from the germline V gene (reference sequence). Trimming left V 2 bases short and J 1 base short, with 7 bases between. CDR3 amino acids: CAWSLTGTDTQYF. Written as DNA, the CDR3 is TGTGCCTGGAGTCTCACAGGCACAGATACGCAGTATTTT.

For this clone: This specimen includes other DNA sequences encoding the same CDR3. The genes are TRBV27 and TRBJ2-7, with D maybe TRBD1 (6 bases). Trimming removed 1 base from V and 5 bases from J, with 9 bases in between. Germline V gene lookup returns CDR1 MNHEY and CDR2 SMNVEV (reference sequence). This CDR3 has 13 amino acids. The DNA of the CDR3 is TGTGCCAGCAGTTTATTGGGGGCCAACGAGCAGTACTTC. Translating gives CASSLLGANEQYF.

This chain uses TRBV6-1 with TRBJ2-7; no clear D gene. The CDR3 is made up of 13 amino acids. Germline-derived CDR1 and CDR2 are MNHNS and SASEGT. The CDR3 DNA is TGTGGGTCGGCTGAAAGAGTCTCCTACGAGCAGTACTTC. Translation gives CGSAERVSYEQYF.

CDR3 loop: CASSDQGRDTQYF. In DNA, the CDR3 is TGCGCCAGCAGTGACCAGGGGAGAGATACGCAGTATTTT. V and J are TRBV4-1 and TRBJ2-3, with D tentatively TRBD1 (6 bases). Trimming shortened V by 6 bases and J by 5 bases, and 12 bases separated the two germline ends. The CDR3 contains 13 residues. Germline loops: CDR1 MGHRA, CDR2 YSYEKL.

This rearrangement joins TRBV10-3 to TRBJ2-7; D is undetermined. There are 12 residues in the CDR3. V lost 0 bases to trimming and J lost 4 bases, with 4 bases between them. CDR1 is ENHRY, CDR2 SYGVKD, per germline. The CDR3 region is CAISESVYEQYF. The CDR3 nucleotides read TGTGCCATCAGTGAGTCGGTTTACGAGCAGTACTTC.

This clone has a single count. CDR3 sequence (DNA): TGTGCCAGCAACGGGGAGGGTGGCACAGATACGCAGTATTTT. It encodes CASNGEGGTDTQYF. The chain recombines TRBV9 with TRBJ2-3; 7 bases fit TRBD2. In germline, CDR1 is SGDLS, CDR2 YYNGEE. The length of the CDR3 is 14 residues. Trimming took 6 bases from V and 1 from J; bases not matched to a gene: 5. The variable domain in full, completed from reference TRBV9 and TRBJ2-3, reads DSGVTQTPKHLITATGQRVTLRCSPRSGDLSVYWYQQSLDQGLQFLIQYYNGEERAKGNILERFSAQQFPDLHSELNLSSLELGDSALYFCASNGEGGTDTQYFGPGTRLTVL.

V and J are TRBV5-6 and TRBJ2-5; tentatively, D is TRBD1 or TRBD2 (5 bases each). V was pared by 0 bases and J by 5 bases, with 14 bases between. This CDR3 is built from 15 residues. Germline V lookup: CDR1 SGHDT, CDR2 YYEEEE. CDR3 nucleotides: TGTGCCAGCAGCTTGGTCGTCCTGGGGGAGGAGACCCAGTACTTC. Protein: CASSLVVLGEETQYF.

The V and J genes are TRBV5-6 and TRBJ1-2; perhaps TRBD1 as D (5 bases). The CDR3 totals 13 residues. The germline CDR1 and CDR2 sequences are SGHDT and YYEEEE. V lost 2 bases and J lost 4, with 9 bases in between. The CDR3 region is CASSFWGFYGYTF. The CDR3 DNA sequence: TGTGCCAGCAGCTTTTGGGGGTTCTATGGCTACACCTTC. The variable domain in full, completed from reference TRBV5-6 and TRBJ1-2, reads DAGVTQSPTHLIKTRGQQVTLRCSPKSGHDTVSWYQQALGQGPQFIFQYYEEEERQRGNFPDRFSGHQFPNYSSELNVNALLLGDSALYLCASSFWGFYGYTFGSGTRLTVV.

Turning to this clone: Distinct nucleotide sequences in the sample also encode this CDR3. This chain connects TRBV27 to TRBJ2-7; a weak D match, TRBD2 (6 bases). V was pared by 5 bases and J by 1 base, with 9 bases between. CDR1 and CDR2 (germline): MNHEY, SMNVEV (reference sequence). The CDR3 has 13 amino acids. The CDR3: CASSAGGSYEQYF. The CDR3 DNA is TGTGCCAGCAGTGCCGGGGGATCCTACGAGCAGTACTTC.

This clone was found once. J is TRBJ2-1 and V is TRBV7-9, with a possible D match to TRBD2 (6 bases). V lost 6 bases, J lost 7 bases, and 19 bases lay in between. The CDR3 contains 15 residues. Germline CDR1 reads SEHNR; CDR2 reads FQNEAQ (reference sequence). As DNA, the CDR3 is TGTGCCAGCAGTCCCCTGGTAGGAGCGGGTAATGAGCAGTTCTTC. Residues: CASSPLVGAGNEQFF. The variable domain in full, completed from reference TRBV7-9 and TRBJ2-1, reads DTGVSQNPRHKITKRGQNVTFRCDPISEHNRLYWYRQTLGQGPEFLTYFQNEAQLEKSRLLSDRFSAERPKGSFSTLEIQRTEQGDSAMYLCASSPLVGAGNEQFFGPGTRLTVL.

J is TRBJ1-3 and V is TRBV9, with 7 bases that match TRBD1. Germline V CDR1 and CDR2: SGDLS, YYNGEE. The junction had 15 bases not matched to a gene; V was cut back by 4 bases and J by 8 bases. The CDR3 has 16 residues. CDR3 protein: CASSFYSGQSVDTIYF. CDR3 nucleotide sequence: TGTGCCAGCAGCTTTTACTCGGGACAGTCCGTCGACACCATATATTTT. The whole variable domain, remainder taken from reference TRBV9 and TRBJ1-3, is DSGVTQTPKHLITATGQRVTLRCSPRSGDLSVYWYQQSLDQGLQFLIQYYNGEERAKGNILERFSAQQFPDLHSELNLSSLELGDSALYFCASSFYSGQSVDTIYFGEGSWLTVV.

The chain combines TRBV7-8 with TRBJ2-7; 8 nucleotides match TRBD1. Per germline, CDR1 SGHVS and CDR2 FQNEAQ. The CDR3 is 15 amino acids. The V and J ends lost 5 bases and 1 base, in that order; junction bases with no gene match: 7. CDR3 loop: CASSPIDRGSYEQYF. The CDR3 DNA reads TGTGCCAGCAGCCCAATCGACAGGGGATCCTACGAGCAGTACTTC.

The chain carries TRBV5-1 and TRBJ2-7; the D is unclear. V shed 8 bases and J shed 0 bases, with 12 bases lying between them. Germline assignment: CDR1 SGHRS and CDR2 YFSETQ. This CDR3 is 13 amino acids long. The CDR3 is CASSGLSSYEQYF. The CDR3 nucleotides read TGCGCCAGTTCAGGTCTGAGCTCCTACGAGCAGTACTTC.

The chain recombines TRBV5-6 with TRBJ1-2; 7 bases map to TRBD1. CDR1 is SGHDT, CDR2 YYEEEE, per germline. There are 13 residues in the CDR3. Trimming took 3 bases from V and 5 from J; bases not matched to a gene: 4. The CDR3 DNA sequence: TGTGCCAGCAGCTCGGGACAGAAGTATGGCTACACCTTC. This encodes CASSSGQKYGYTF.

The rearrangement links TRBV7-3 to TRBJ2-2; D not certain. Germline V lookup: CDR1 SGHTA, CDR2 FQGTGA. With 2 bases removed from V and 1 base from J, the gap between germline ends came to 11 bases. CDR3 size: 16 residues. Written as DNA, the CDR3 is TGTGCCAGCAGCTTACGGTTGGCAGGGAACACCGGGGAGCTGTTTTTT. It yields the protein CASSLRLAGNTGELFF.

In nucleotides, the CDR3 is TGTGCCAGCAGCAAAACTAGCGGGGAAGAGACCCAGTACTTC. Protein sequence: CASSKTSGEETQYF. V is TRBV28 and J is TRBJ2-5; 10 bases agree with TRBD2. Trimming removed 6 bases from V and 3 bases from J; junction bases left unmatched: 4. The CDR3 runs to 14 residues. Germline CDR1 is MDHEN and CDR2 is SYDVKM.

V and J are TRBV27 and TRBJ2-1, with 8 positions matching TRBD2. This CDR3 region has 13 residues. V gave up 8 bases and J gave up 8 bases; unmatched junction bases: 8. Germline V gene sequence: CDR1 MNHEY, CDR2 SMNVEV (reference sequence). CDR3 bases: TGTGCCAGCTCGGCGGGGGGCCGGGATGAGCAGTTCTTC. Protein sequence: CASSAGGRDEQFF.

The chain is built from TRBV7-2 and TRBJ2-7; 13 nucleotides agree with TRBD2. V lost 4 bases, J lost 5 bases, and 8 bases stayed unmatched. Germline V gene lookup returns CDR1 SGHTA and CDR2 FQGNSA. The CDR3 has 16 amino acids. The CDR3 DNA sequence: TGTGCCAGCAGCTCCCAACTAGCGGGAGGGCCCCACGAGCAGTACTTC. Protein: CASSSQLAGGPHEQYF.

This chain joins TRBV7-8 and TRBJ1-1; 11 bases map to TRBD1. CDR3 size: 15 residues. Germline CDR1 and CDR2: SGHVS and FQNEAQ. The J segment lost 4 bases and the V segment lost 5 bases, leaving 6 bases of the junction unmatched. CDR3 sequence: CASSAGQGAGTEAFF. In DNA form, the CDR3 reads TGTGCCAGCAGCGCCGGACAGGGGGCAGGCACTGAAGCTTTCTTT.